This is a list of T cell receptor beta chains from one sample in a study of T-cell memory formation after mild COVID-19. Each CDR3 protein is one row after TCRdb ran MiXCR on the 5' RACE reads. The data hold about 320,000 distinct CDR3 sequences, with roughly an eighth observed a single time. Sequencing was carried out using PBMCs or a T cell subset sorted from them (not recorded which). The receptors here all came from a man aged 18 to 30 who had mild COVID-19 (a few samples of this study predate the infection). Cell type and time point are not known. Each CDR3 is given with its conserved first and last residue. The D gene is left open where the match is weak. Size tells how often a clone was seen (once, few, many) or the class of an expanded clone, and some rows leave it out.

j_gene,abundance,v_gene,d_gene,CDR3nt,CDR3aa
TRBJ1-1,few,TRBV18,.,TGTGCCAGCTCATGGGGTGAGGCCACTGAAGCTTTCTTT,CASSWGEATEAFF
TRBJ2-7,.,TRBV20-1,TRBD1,TGCAGTGCTAGCCCCCGTTCGGGACAGGGTTCGTACGAGCAGTACTTC,CSASPRSGQGSYEQYF
TRBJ2-5,.,TRBV10-2,.,TGCGCCAGCAGTGAGCAGAAAGAGACCCAGTACTTC,CASSEQKETQYF
TRBJ2-7,.,TRBV5-1,TRBD2,TGCGCCAGCAGCTGGCTAGCGGGATTCTCCTACGAGCAGTACTTC,CASSWLAGFSYEQYF
TRBJ2-2,.,TRBV7-2,.,TGTGCCAGCAGCTCCTATTTGGGGGCGAACACCGGGGAGCTGTTTTTT,CASSSYLGANTGELFF
TRBJ1-1,.,TRBV2,TRBD1,TGTGCCAGCAGTGGAAGACAGGGTAGCGCTGAAGCTTTCTTT,CASSGRQGSAEAFF
TRBJ2-5,few,TRBV4-2,.,TGTGCCAGCAGCCAAGAATACTCTAACCAAGAAGAGACCCAGTACTTC,CASSQEYSNQEETQYF
TRBJ2-3,.,TRBV29-1,TRBD2,TGCAGCGTTGATGTAGCGGGGGGGCTCGGCACAGATACGCAGTATTTT,CSVDVAGGLGTDTQYF
TRBJ2-3,.,TRBV3-1,TRBD2,TGTGCCAGCAGCCTAGCGGGGATGGATACGCAGTATTTT,CASSLAGMDTQYF
TRBJ2-5,few,TRBV23-1,TRBD2,TGCGCCAGCAGTCAAAAGGGACTAGCGGAGACCCAGTACTTC,CASSQKGLAETQYF
TRBJ2-1,.,TRBV7-2,.,TGTGCCAGCAGGGACATTGCTGAGCAGTTCTTC,CASRDIAEQFF
TRBJ2-3,.,TRBV6-1,.,TGTGCCAGCAGTGAAGGGGGCACCTGGAAACCCCACTATTTT,CASSEGGTWKPHYF
TRBJ2-3,.,TRBV20-1,TRBD1,TGCAGTGCTAGAGGACAGGGTACAGATACGCAGTATTTT,CSARGQGTDTQYF
TRBJ1-3,.,TRBV15,TRBD1,TGTGCCACCAGCAGAGACCCAGGGGGCCAGAACACCATATATTTT,CATSRDPGGQNTIYF
TRBJ1-1,.,TRBV28,.,TGTGCCAGCAGCCCCTGGCGAGGATCGGGCACTGAAGCTTTCTTT,CASSPWRGSGTEAFF
TRBJ1-5,.,TRBV5-1,TRBD1,TGCGCCAGCAGCTTGGGGACAGGGGGCTTCAGGCAGCCCCAGCATTTT,CASSLGTGGFRQPQHF
TRBJ1-5,few,TRBV30,.,TGTGCCTGGAGTTCGGGCGCGTTAAATCAGCCCCAGCATTTT,CAWSSGALNQPQHF
TRBJ2-5,.,TRBV24-1,.,TGTGCCACCAGTGATTACTTGGAGACCCAGTACTTC,CATSDYLETQYF
TRBJ2-1,.,TRBV5-1,.,TGCGCCAGCAGCGTTGGGATAAGTTCCTACAATGAGCAGTTCTTC,CASSVGISSYNEQFF
TRBJ2-5,many,TRBV5-1,.,TGCGCCAGCAACGACAGGAAAGAGACCCAGTACTTC,CASNDRKETQYF
TRBJ2-6,few,TRBV5-1,TRBD1,TGCGCCAGCAGACAGGGGTACACTGGGGCCAACGTCCTGACTTTC,CASRQGYTGANVLTF
TRBJ1-1,.,TRBV5-1,.,TGCGCCAGCAGCCACAGGGTTGGGAACACTGAAGCTTTCTTT,CASSHRVGNTEAFF
TRBJ2-1,.,TRBV2,.,TGTGCCAGCAGTGAAGAGGGGGGAAATGAGCAGTTCTTC,CASSEEGGNEQFF
TRBJ2-5,few,TRBV29-1,.,TGCAGCGTTATCGGGGAGACCCAGTACTTC,CSVIGETQYF
TRBJ2-1,.,TRBV7-8,TRBD1,TGTGCCAGCAGCTTAGGGTACAGGGGGCAGAGCAATGAGCAGTTCTTC,CASSLGYRGQSNEQFF
TRBJ2-2,.,TRBV18,.,TGTGCCAGCTCTCAGAGAAGTTCGGACACCGGGGAGCTGTTTTTT,CASSQRSSDTGELFF
TRBJ2-3,.,TRBV5-1,TRBD2,TGCGCCAGCAGCGGGCGGACTAGCGGGGGTCCAGATACGCAGTATTTT,CASSGRTSGGPDTQYF
TRBJ2-2,many,TRBV13,.,TGTGCCAGCAGCCCCGGTGGGATGCCCGGGGAGCTGTTTTTT,CASSPGGMPGELFF
TRBJ2-3,few,TRBV11-2,TRBD1,TGTGCCAGCAGAGCCGGGACAGGGGGAATCACAGATACGCAGTATTTT,CASRAGTGGITDTQYF
TRBJ2-1,many,TRBV7-9,.,TGTGCCAGCAGCTTATTACTAGATGAGCAGTTCTTC,CASSLLLDEQFF